This T cell receptor (beta chain) was recorded in a study of Ad26.COV2.S vaccination and SARS-CoV-2 variants. V was cut by 5 bases and J by 1 base, with 8 bases left in between. Germline V gene data show CDR1 as SNHLY and CDR2 as FYNNEI. The CDR3 has 14 amino acids. Treatment given: roughly 19 received Ad26.COV2.S at low or high dose, single or two shots; about 5 received placebo; per-sample allocation not given. Specimens were obtained on day 63 following the first vaccine or placebo injection. Assay: immunoSEQ multiplex PCR; the TCRdb copy retains only in-frame clones and omits some. Counted here are approximately 500,000 clones, approximately 88% occurring once; the ten biggest clones make up over 10%.

V is TRBV2 and J is TRBJ2-2; a weak D match, TRBD1 (6 bases). This TCR came from a person between 18 and 60 years old who received the Ad26.COV2.S COVID-19 vaccine or a placebo. Sample: peripheral blood, taken in a trial of Ad26.COV2.S vaccine versus placebo. The CDR3, as DNA: TGTGCCAGCAGTAAGGGACAGAACACCGGGGAGCTGTTTTTT. Amino acid sequence: CASSKGQNTGELFF.